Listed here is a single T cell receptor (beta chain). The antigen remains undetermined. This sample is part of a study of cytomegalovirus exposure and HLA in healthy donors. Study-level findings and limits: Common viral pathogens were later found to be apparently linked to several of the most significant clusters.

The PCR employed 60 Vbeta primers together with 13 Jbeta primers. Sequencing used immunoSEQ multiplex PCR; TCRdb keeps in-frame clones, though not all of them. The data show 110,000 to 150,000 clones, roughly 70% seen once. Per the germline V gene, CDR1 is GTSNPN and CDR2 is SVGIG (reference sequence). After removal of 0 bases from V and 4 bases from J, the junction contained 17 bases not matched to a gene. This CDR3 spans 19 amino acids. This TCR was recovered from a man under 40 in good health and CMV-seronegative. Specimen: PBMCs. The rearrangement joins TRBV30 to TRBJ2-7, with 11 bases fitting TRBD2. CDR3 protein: CAWSVQRGTSGPRRYEQYF. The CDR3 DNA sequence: TGTGCCTGGAGTGTACAGAGGGGGACTAGCGGCCCGCGGAGGTACGAGCAGTACTTC.